Sequencing of this T cell receptor beta chain was carried out in a study of CD8 T cells in Susac syndrome. Findings and limits, study-wide: A relatively small number of individuals underwent TCR sequencing and HLA analysis.

The T cells that were sequenced for TCR beta were CD8+ and CD4+ cells from blood. Patients with Susac syndrome showed fulfilment of recently defined diagnostic criteria for definite or probable disease. After extraction with the RNeasy kit, roughly 0.45 to 1 ug of the RNA was reverse transcribed using random hexamers. The CDR3 of TCR beta was amplified by immunoSEQ multiplex PCR across 54 Vbeta and 13 Jbeta. TCRdb independently ran MiXCR on the immunoSEQ multiplex PCR reads; one entry per CDR3 protein. The data hold some 200,000 distinct CDR3 sequences, with around 90% observed a single time. V lost 7 bases and J 10 bases, leaving 17 bases between the germline ends. Germline V CDR1 and CDR2: MDHEN, SYDVKM. This CDR3 has 14 amino acids. On this clonotype: Its antigen remains unidentified.

The rearrangement links TRBV28 to TRBJ1-6; possibly TRBD1 for D (5 bases). The TCR comes from a human donor with Susac syndrome. The specimen sequenced was CD4+ T cells from PBMCs. Written as DNA, the CDR3 is TGTGCCAGCAACACGGACGGGTCAGGGTCACCCCTCCACTTT. Translation: CASNTDGSGSPLHF. The full variable domain, in which reference TRBV28 and TRBJ1-6 provide the parts outside the CDR3, is DVKVTQSSRYLVKRTGEKVFLECVQDMDHENMFWYRQDPGLGLRLIYFSYDVKMKEKGDIPEGYSVSREKKERFSLILESASTNQTSMYLCASNTDGSGSPLHFGNGTRLTVT.